Each of the 17 T cell receptor beta chains below was sequenced from the same sample in a study of OX40 agonist ivuxolimab in advanced cancers. Generated by immunoSEQ multiplex PCR, the TCRdb table keeps only in-frame clones and is missing some. The repertoire has 25,000 to 30,000 clones, roughly nine tenths of them found once; the top ten carry approximately 16%. Sequenced material: CD4+ or CD8+ T cells sorted from blood, taken in a trial of the OX40 agonist ivuxolimab. Receptors originate from an adult with an advanced solid tumor such as melanoma, head and neck, liver or kidney cancer.

The V call is TRBV5-1, the J call TRBJ2-1; D perhaps matches TRBD1 (6 bases). Germline lookup yields CDR1 SGHRS and CDR2 YFSETQ. The CDR3 spans 12 residues. Trimming took off 1 base at V and 13 bases at J, with 12 bases between the two ends. CDR3 sequence: CASSLQGSLQFF. In nucleotides, the CDR3 is TGCGCCAGCAGCTTGCAGGGGTCCCTACAGTTCTTC.

The V gene is TRBV27, the J gene TRBJ2-3; 7 nucleotides agree with TRBD2. CDR1 is MNHEY and CDR2 is SMNVEV in the germline V gene (reference sequence). V trimming: 1 base; J trimming: 2 bases; junction bases outside the gene matches: 3. There are 15 residues in the CDR3. The CDR3 nucleotides are TGTGCCAGCAGTTTATGGAGCGGGAACACAGATACGCAGTATTTT. Translating gives CASSLWSGNTDTQYF.

The rearrangement links TRBV6-1 to TRBJ2-1, with D tentatively TRBD1 or TRBD2 (5 bases each). Germline CDR1 and CDR2: MNHNS and SASEGT. The CDR3 is 15 amino acids. Deletions cut 5 bases from V and 0 bases from J, with 11 bases between. CDR3 in amino acids: CASSPNGGSYNEQFF. CDR3 bases: TGTGCCAGCAGTCCAAATGGGGGCTCCTACAATGAGCAGTTCTTC.

This rearrangement joins TRBV28 to TRBJ2-5; TRBD2 agrees at 9 bases. Germline V lookup: CDR1 MDHEN, CDR2 SYDVKM. CDR3 length equals 16 residues. V was clipped by 2 bases and J by 1 base; unmatched bases: 5. In DNA form, the CDR3 reads TGTGCCAGCAGTTTAAACGTAGCGGGAGTCCAAGAGACCCAGTACTTC. It encodes CASSLNVAGVQETQYF.

This chain joins TRBV9 and TRBJ2-5, with D perhaps matching TRBD2 (5 bases). Germline assignment: CDR1 SGDLS and CDR2 YYNGEE. This CDR3 has 14 residues. V shed 4 bases and J shed 1 base, with 11 bases lying between them. CDR3 in DNA: TGTGCCAGCAGCCCCGAGGACTCCCAAGAGACCCAGTACTTC. Protein: CASSPEDSQETQYF.

This rearrangement joins TRBV4-1 to TRBJ1-6; 8 bases align to TRBD1. The CDR3 consists of 14 residues. After removal of 3 bases from V and 5 bases from J, the junction contained 0 bases not matched to a gene. CDR1 is MGHRA and CDR2 is YSYEKL in the germline V gene. The CDR3 reads CASSQGQDNSPLHF. Written as DNA, the CDR3 is TGCGCCAGCAGCCAGGGACAGGATAATTCACCCCTCCACTTT.

This chain connects TRBV11-2 to TRBJ1-4; D remains ambiguous. This CDR3 region has 14 residues. Trimming shortened V by 5 bases and J by 0 bases, and 7 bases separated the two germline ends. CDR1 and CDR2 from the germline V gene are SGHAT and FQNNGV. CDR3 protein: CASSPGPTNEKLFF. The DNA of the CDR3 is TGTGCCAGCAGCCCGGGCCCAACTAATGAAAAACTGTTTTTT.

In this sample, this clone turned up once. This sequence joins TRBV2 and TRBJ1-5; 8 bases are a match to TRBD1. Germline V gene data show CDR1 as SNHLY and CDR2 as FYNNEI. The V and J ends lost 6 bases and 5 bases, in that order; junction bases with no gene match: 6. This CDR3 contains 14 residues. The chain's CDR3 is CASSEDRDYQPQHF. The DNA for the CDR3 is TGTGCCAGCAGCGAGGACAGGGACTATCAGCCCCAGCATTTT.

V gene TRBV29-1 combines with J gene TRBJ2-2; 7 nucleotides align to TRBD1. The germline gives CDR1 SQVTM, CDR2 ANQGSEA. The CDR3 runs 13 residues. Germline trimming cut 6 bases from V and 0 bases from J; bases unmatched to any gene: 1. CDR3 nucleotide sequence: TGCAGCGTGGGGACAGCGAACACCGGGGAGCTGTTTTTT. Its translation: CSVGTANTGELFF.

This clone was detected once. The chain has TRBV11-3 and TRBJ2-2; 8 bases fit TRBD2. V gave up 3 bases and J gave up 4 bases; unmatched junction bases: 7. There are 16 residues in the CDR3. Germline CDR1 SGHNT, CDR2 YENEEA. The CDR3 DNA reads TGTGCCAGCAGCTTTGGAGCGGGAGTTGGCACCGGGGAGCTGTTTTTT. Protein: CASSFGAGVGTGELFF.

The CDR3 bases are TGTGCCAGCAGTTACCCGGAGGAGACCCAGTACTTC. Translating it yields CASSYPEETQYF. This chain joins TRBV6-5 and TRBJ2-5, with D unresolved. Germline V lookup: CDR1 MNHEY, CDR2 SVGAGI. With 2 bases removed from V and 5 bases from J, the gap between germline ends came to 6 bases. The CDR3 runs to 12 residues.

This chain links TRBV6-6 with TRBJ2-3; 11 nucleotides agree with TRBD2. CDR1 MNHNY and CDR2 SVGAGI come from the germline V gene (reference sequence). J lost 4 bases, V lost 6 bases, and 9 bases had no gene match. The CDR3 runs 16 residues. The CDR3 coding sequence is TGTGCCAGCAGAACAGGGACTAGCGGCGGAGCAGATACGCAGTATTTT. The encoded protein is CASRTGTSGGADTQYF.

This chain links TRBV7-9 with TRBJ2-7, with TRBD1 as a possible D gene (6 bases). V lost 5 bases and J 4 bases, leaving 15 bases between the germline ends. The germline V gene encodes CDR1 SEHNR and CDR2 FQNEAQ (reference sequence). This CDR3 region has 14 residues. The CDR3 region has the DNA TGTGCCAGCAGCCGTGACAGGACCTCGTACGAGCAGTACTTC. This translates into CASSRDRTSYEQYF.

This chain uses TRBV7-9 with TRBJ2-7; 11 nucleotides match TRBD1. CDR3 length: 15 amino acids. Germline CDR1 reads SEHNR; CDR2 reads FQNEAQ (reference sequence). The ends lost 5 bases at V and 4 bases at J; junction bases unmatched: 7. Written as DNA, the CDR3 is TGTGCCAGCAGCCTCGGACAGGGGGCGGTTTACGAGCAGTACTTC. This sequence encodes CASSLGQGAVYEQYF.

The gene calls are TRBV19 and TRBJ1-2, with 8 bases matching TRBD1. Germline V gene data show CDR1 as LNHDA and CDR2 as SQIVND (reference sequence). The CDR3 is 13 residues long. V lost 6 bases to trimming and J lost 7 bases; unmatched junction nucleotides: 7. The CDR3 protein is CASRRTGSGGYTF. DNA for the CDR3: TGTGCCAGTAGAAGGACAGGGTCTGGTGGCTACACCTTC.

In this sample, this clone turned up a few times. The V and J genes are TRBV29-1 and TRBJ1-1, with D possibly matching TRBD1 (5 bases). This CDR3 contains 18 residues. V was shortened by 3 bases and J by 2 bases, with 25 bases between the two germline ends. Germline V gene data show CDR1 as SQVTM and CDR2 as ANQGSEA. The CDR3 coding sequence is TGCAGCGTTGATTCGGGTCGTGGATTGGGGCGTAAAAACACTGAAGCTTTCTTT. Translating gives CSVDSGRGLGRKNTEAFF. The whole variable domain, filled in from reference TRBV29-1 and TRBJ1-1, reads SAVISQKPSRDICQRGTSLTIQCQVDSQVTMMFWYRQQPGQSLTLIATANQGSEATYESGFVIDKFPISRPNLTFSTLTVSNMSPEDSSIYLCSVDSGRGLGRKNTEAFFGQGTRLTVV.

This clone was detected once. The chain joins TRBV18 to TRBJ2-1, with D uncertain. V lost 2 bases, J lost 4 bases, and 12 bases lay in between. The germline gives CDR1 KGHSH, CDR2 LQKENI. The CDR3 has 15 amino acids. The chain's CDR3 is CASSPDDRAYNEQFF. The CDR3 DNA follows: TGTGCCAGCTCACCAGATGATCGGGCGTACAATGAGCAGTTCTTC.